The 32 T cell receptor beta chains given below trace back to one sample, sequenced in a study of radiotherapy plus CTLA-4 blockade in lung cancer. TCRdb's table, derived via immunoSEQ multiplex PCR, lists solely in-frame clones and lacks some. The table records 90,000 to 100,000 clones, about four fifths of them present only once. Specimen: peripheral blood, collected from a patient treated with radiotherapy plus ipilimumab. Receptors were obtained from a human donor with non-small cell lung cancer who had a partial response to radiotherapy plus ipilimumab. Some clones in this sample may be carry-over from other donors' samples.

The genes are TRBV7-8 and TRBJ1-5; D remains unclear. Germline V gene lookup returns CDR1 SGHVS and CDR2 FQNEAQ. The CDR3 is 12 amino acids. Trimming cost V 5 bases and J 8 bases, with 10 bases left between them. The CDR3 loop is CASSITSEPQHF. The CDR3 DNA reads as TGTGCCAGCAGCATTACTTCCGAGCCCCAGCATTTT.

This chain links TRBV7-9 with TRBJ2-6; D might be TRBD1 (5 bases). The CDR3 loop spans 15 amino acids. The V gene lost 4 bases and the J gene lost 3 bases, with 10 bases spanning the gap. Germline V gene lookup returns CDR1 SEHNR and CDR2 FQNEAQ (reference sequence). The CDR3 is CASSSRVGGANVLTF. DNA of the CDR3: TGTGCCAGCAGCTCCAGGGTGGGTGGGGCCAACGTCCTGACTTTC.

The chain combines TRBV18 with TRBJ1-2; 7 bases agree with TRBD1. J gave up 4 bases and V 3 bases, and 5 bases lay outside the gene matches. The germline V gene encodes CDR1 KGHSH and CDR2 LQKENI. The CDR3 contains 14 residues. The CDR3 loop is CASSPKGQSYGYTF. The CDR3 nucleotides are TGTGCCAGCTCACCGAAGGGACAGTCCTATGGCTACACCTTC.

The V call is TRBV4-3, the J call TRBJ1-2; TRBD1 aligns across 8 bases. The ends lost 4 bases at V and 3 bases at J; junction bases unmatched: 10. The CDR3 is 16 amino acids. Per the germline V gene, CDR1 is LGHNA and CDR2 is YSLEER. This CDR3 is CASSLNPGGLDYGYTF. CDR3 nucleotides: TGCGCCAGCAGCCTGAACCCAGGGGGCTTGGACTATGGCTACACCTTC.

The chain joins TRBV30 to TRBJ2-1, with 7 nucleotides matching TRBD2. Trimming took 2 bases from V and 0 from J; bases not matched to a gene: 7. The length of the CDR3 is 16 residues. The germline V gene encodes CDR1 GTSNPN and CDR2 SVGIG (reference sequence). The CDR3 DNA is TGTGCCTGGAGTACACGCGGGGGAAGCTCCTACAATGAGCAGTTCTTC. This gives the protein CAWSTRGGSSYNEQFF.

This clone came up a few times. This chain connects TRBV6-5 to TRBJ2-1; 7 bases are a match to TRBD2. The CDR3 is 14 residues long. V gave up 7 bases and J gave up 7 bases; unmatched junction bases: 10. Looked up from germline, CDR1 is MNHEY and CDR2 is SVGAGI. For the CDR3, the DNA is TGTGCCAGCAACGGGGCGGGAGAATGGAATGAGCAGTTCTTC. Residues: CASNGAGEWNEQFF.

This sequence joins TRBV11-1 and TRBJ1-1, with D unresolved. The germline CDR1 and CDR2 sequences are SGHAT and FQDESV (reference sequence). Trimming took off 0 bases at V and 3 bases at J, with 8 bases between the two ends. The CDR3 length is 14 residues. CDR3 loop: CASSLAVADTEAFF. CDR3 nucleotides: TGTGCCAGCAGCTTAGCCGTAGCAGACACTGAAGCTTTCTTT.

The genes are TRBV10-2 and TRBJ1-1; D possibly corresponds to TRBD1 (6 bases). Germline V CDR1 and CDR2: WSHSY, SAAADI. The CDR3 totals 13 residues. V lost 7 bases, J lost 2 bases, and 11 bases lay in between. CDR3 nucleotides: TGCGCCAGCACTACAGGGTCAAACACTGAAGCTTTCTTT. Translated, it gives CASTTGSNTEAFF.

The chain combines TRBV5-1 with TRBJ1-2, with D tentatively TRBD1 (6 bases). CDR3 length equals 15 residues. Germline V gene data show CDR1 as SGHRS and CDR2 as YFSETQ. With 0 bases removed from V and 4 bases from J, the gap between germline ends came to 13 bases. Here the CDR3 reads CASSLAVGGAYGYTF. The DNA of the CDR3 is TGCGCCAGCAGCTTGGCCGTTGGGGGCGCCTATGGCTACACCTTC.

The chain uses TRBV28 and TRBJ2-3, with 7 nucleotides matching TRBD2. In germline, CDR1 is MDHEN, CDR2 SYDVKM. Trimming cost V 5 bases and J 2 bases; bases outside gene matches: 10. The CDR3 contains 16 residues. CDR3: CASSIFPGTNTDTQYF. The DNA of the CDR3 is TGTGCCAGCAGTATCTTTCCGGGGACTAACACAGATACGCAGTATTTT.

The gene calls are TRBV5-1 and TRBJ2-5, with D maybe TRBD2 (7 bases). The V gene's germline CDR1 is SGHRS and CDR2 YFSETQ. V was pared by 4 bases and J by 4 bases, with 17 bases between. The CDR3 runs 15 residues. DNA of the CDR3: TGCGCCAGCAGCCCCGAGGGGGGGCGGGGAGAGACCCAGTACTTC. Translating gives CASSPEGGRGETQYF.

This rearrangement joins TRBV6-6 to TRBJ1-5; 7 bases fit TRBD1. This CDR3 has 15 amino acids. The J segment lost 4 bases and the V segment lost 6 bases, leaving 9 bases of the junction unmatched. The germline V gene encodes CDR1 MNHNY and CDR2 SVGAGI (reference sequence). CDR3 sequence: CASRPDREENQPQHF. In nucleotides, the CDR3 is TGTGCCAGCAGACCCGACAGGGAAGAAAATCAGCCCCAGCATTTT.

V and J are TRBV7-2 and TRBJ2-3; 9 nucleotides agree with TRBD2. This CDR3 has 16 residues. Looked up from germline, CDR1 is SGHTA and CDR2 is FQGNSA. J lost 5 bases, V lost 1 base, and 7 bases had no gene match. The CDR3 sequence is CASSLVAGARGDTQYF. The CDR3 coding sequence is TGTGCCAGCAGCTTAGTAGCGGGGGCTCGCGGAGATACGCAGTATTTT. The full variable domain, completed using reference TRBV7-2 and TRBJ2-3, is GAGVSQSPSNKVTEKGKDVELRCDPISGHTALYWYRQSLGQGLEFLIYFQGNSAPDKSGLPSDRFSAERTGGSVSTLTIQRTQQEDSAVYLCASSLVAGARGDTQYFGPGTRLTVL.

The gene calls are TRBV15 and TRBJ2-5; 11 bases align to TRBD2. The CDR3 contains 16 residues. Per germline, CDR1 LNHNV and CDR2 YYDKDF (reference sequence). The V and J ends lost 2 bases and 5 bases, in that order; junction bases with no gene match: 7. The CDR3 spells CATSRTSGGFGETQYF. The DNA for the CDR3 is TGTGCCACCAGCAGAACTAGCGGGGGATTCGGGGAGACCCAGTACTTC.

The chain has TRBV6-5 and TRBJ1-6; 9 bases align to TRBD1. The CDR3 covers 15 residues. V gave up 4 bases and J gave up 7 bases; unmatched junction bases: 5. Germline CDR1 MNHEY, CDR2 SVGAGI. The CDR3 nucleotides are TGTGCCAGCAGTTTTACAGGGGGCCGAAATTCACCCCTCCACTTT. Translating it yields CASSFTGGRNSPLHF.

The chain couples TRBV6-5 to TRBJ1-5, with D possibly being TRBD1 (6 bases). V gave up 2 bases and J gave up 6 bases, with 11 bases separating them. Germline CDR1 and CDR2: MNHEY and SVGAGI. This CDR3 contains 14 residues. As DNA, the CDR3 is TGTGCCAGCAGTTACACAGGGTCAGGTCAGCCCCAGCATTTT. It specifies CASSYTGSGQPQHF.

The genes are TRBV6-4 and TRBJ2-1; tentatively, D is TRBD1 (5 bases). Trimming stripped 5 bases from V and 12 bases from J, with 26 bases between. CDR3 length: 16 amino acids. The germline CDR1 and CDR2 sequences are MRHNA and SNTAGT. CDR3 amino acids: CASSYYAGPNPGWQFF. Written as DNA, the CDR3 is TGTGCCAGCAGTTACTACGCCGGGCCAAATCCAGGGTGGCAGTTCTTC.

The chain employs TRBV4-1 and TRBJ1-1, with TRBD1 as a possible D gene (5 bases). Germline V gene data show CDR1 as MGHRA and CDR2 as YSYEKL. Deletions cut 2 bases from V and 0 bases from J, with 13 bases between. The CDR3 consists of 16 residues. CDR3 in DNA: TGCGCCAGCAGCCAAAGCCAGGGTAATATGAACACTGAAGCTTTCTTT. Encoded protein: CASSQSQGNMNTEAFF.

The rearrangement joins TRBV5-4 to TRBJ2-1; 12 bases are a match to TRBD2. Germline values: CDR1 SGHNT, CDR2 YYREEE (reference sequence). Germline trimming cut 0 bases from V and 13 bases from J; bases unmatched to any gene: 5. CDR3 length equals 14 residues. CDR3 in DNA: TGTGCCAGCAGCTTGGAACTAGCGGGGGGACCCCAGTTCTTC. As protein: CASSLELAGGPQFF.

This clone was found a few times. The V gene is TRBV28, the J gene TRBJ2-6; 8 bases align to TRBD1. CDR3 size: 16 residues. The J segment lost 5 bases and the V segment lost 5 bases, leaving 8 bases of the junction unmatched. Germline loops: CDR1 MDHEN, CDR2 SYDVKM. CDR3 nucleotide sequence: TGTGCCAGCAGTGGGACAGGTGGGGACAGGGCCAACGTCCTGACTTTC. Translation gives CASSGTGGDRANVLTF.

The V call is TRBV18, the J call TRBJ2-1, with 8 nucleotides matching TRBD2. V trimming: 3 bases; J trimming: 8 bases; junction bases outside the gene matches: 9. CDR1 and CDR2 from the germline V gene are KGHSH and LQKENI. The CDR3 contains 15 residues. Here the CDR3 DNA reads TGTGCCAGCTCACCTATTTCGGGGGGGCTCTATGAGCAGTTCTTC. Translation gives CASSPISGGLYEQFF. The entire variable domain, with the rest obtained from reference TRBV18 and TRBJ2-1, is as follows: NAGVMQNPRHLVRRRGQEARLRCSPMKGHSHVYWYRQLPEEGLKFMVYLQKENIIDESGMPKERFSAEFPKEGPSILRIQQVVRGDSAAYFCASSPISGGLYEQFFGPGTRLTVL.

This sequence joins TRBV10-1 and TRBJ1-2; weak D call: TRBD1 (5 bases). The CDR3 extends over 13 amino acids. V was shortened by 2 bases and J by 8 bases, with 12 bases between the two germline ends. CDR1 is WNHNN, CDR2 SYGVQD, per germline (reference sequence). The CDR3 region is CASSEGGSRGYTF. The CDR3 DNA reads TGCGCCAGCAGTGAGGGGGGGAGCAGAGGCTACACCTTC.

The V call is TRBV6-1, the J call TRBJ2-7, with a possible D match to TRBD1 (6 bases). CDR1 is MNHNS, CDR2 SASEGT, per germline. The length of the CDR3 is 12 residues. The V end was cut by 6 bases, the J end by 12 bases, with 18 bases between. CDR3 residues: CASRAVPGAPYF. CDR3 bases: TGTGCCAGCAGAGCCGTTCCAGGGGCCCCGTACTTC.

The V call is TRBV6-4, the J call TRBJ1-2; D perhaps matches TRBD1 (6 bases). Germline loops: CDR1 MRHNA, CDR2 SNTAGT. This CDR3 has 17 amino acids. V dropped 3 bases and J dropped 4 bases, with 21 bases sitting between them. The CDR3: CASSEMGATTPAYGYTF. CDR3 DNA: TGTGCCAGCAGTGAGATGGGGGCCACTACTCCAGCCTATGGCTACACCTTC.

The sample holds many counts of this clone. The chain recombines TRBV6-5 with TRBJ1-6; TRBD1 is a possible D gene (6 bases). Trimming pared 6 bases from V and 6 bases from J, leaving 9 bases between. The CDR3 loop spans 13 amino acids. Germline V gene lookup returns CDR1 MNHEY and CDR2 SVGAGI. The CDR3 bases are TGTGCCAGCAGAGACAGGTTTAATTCACCCCTCCACTTT. Its protein is CASRDRFNSPLHF.

This CDR3 is CASSLWSSYEQYF. CDR3 coding DNA: TGTGCCAGCAGTTTATGGAGCTCCTACGAGCAGTACTTC. The chain couples TRBV28 to TRBJ2-7; D gene unclear. CDR1 is MDHEN and CDR2 is SYDVKM in the germline V gene. There are 13 residues in the CDR3. The V gene lost 0 bases and the J gene lost 0 bases, with 3 bases spanning the gap. Drawing the rest from reference TRBV28 and TRBJ2-7, the complete variable domain is DVKVTQSSRYLVKRTGEKVFLECVQDMDHENMFWYRQDPGLGLRLIYFSYDVKMKEKGDIPEGYSVSREKKERFSLILESASTNQTSMYLCASSLWSSYEQYFGPGTRLTVT.

The chain joins TRBV29-1 to TRBJ2-2; 7 nucleotides agree with TRBD2. Trimming at V came to 8 bases and at J to 4 bases, leaving 10 bases not matched to a gene. The CDR3 runs 14 residues. Germline CDR1 reads SQVTM; CDR2 reads ANQGSEA. CDR3 nucleotides: TGCAGCTCTAGTGGGGGGGTTGGCACCGGGGAGCTGTTTTTT. Protein sequence: CSSSGGVGTGELFF.

The genes are TRBV4-3 and TRBJ1-1, with 7 nucleotides matching TRBD1. Germline values: CDR1 LGHNA, CDR2 YSLEER. The CDR3 contains 13 residues. The V and J ends lost 5 bases and 3 bases, in that order; junction bases with no gene match: 3. The CDR3: CASSRTGDTEAFF. CDR3 DNA: TGCGCCAGCAGCAGAACAGGGGACACTGAAGCTTTCTTT.

The rearrangement links TRBV11-2 to TRBJ2-4; perhaps TRBD2 as D (6 bases). Germline-derived CDR1 and CDR2 are SGHAT and FQNNGV. V gave up 7 bases and J gave up 5 bases, with 18 bases separating them. The length of the CDR3 is 15 residues. CDR3 bases: TGTGCCAGCACCGCGGGGCCGGGGTTCCAAAACATTCAGTACTTC. Protein sequence: CASTAGPGFQNIQYF.

V is TRBV19 and J is TRBJ2-7, with a weak D call TRBD1 (6 bases). Germline assignment: CDR1 LNHDA and CDR2 SQIVND (reference sequence). The CDR3 runs 13 residues. The V end lost 1 base, the J end lost 6 bases, and 10 bases lay between the germline ends. This CDR3 reads CASSIGQGIEQYF. The CDR3 nucleotides are TGTGCCAGTAGTATAGGGCAGGGGATCGAGCAGTACTTC.

The V and J genes are TRBV28 and TRBJ2-1, with D perhaps matching TRBD2 (5 bases). CDR1 and CDR2 from the germline V gene are MDHEN and SYDVKM. V lost 6 bases, J lost 7 bases, and 22 bases lay in between. The CDR3 contains 16 residues. The CDR3 DNA follows: TGTGCCAGCAGACCCTACAGCGGACCCAAGTGGAATGAGCAGTTCTTC. This sequence encodes CASRPYSGPKWNEQFF.

The chain employs TRBV19 and TRBJ2-7, with 8 bases fitting TRBD1. CDR3 length equals 15 residues. Trimming took 5 bases from V and 3 from J; bases not matched to a gene: 9. Per the germline V gene, CDR1 is LNHDA and CDR2 is SQIVND (reference sequence). The CDR3 DNA is TGTGCCAGTAGTCCCCGGACAGGGAGAGGCTACGAGCAGTACTTC. It yields the protein CASSPRTGRGYEQYF.